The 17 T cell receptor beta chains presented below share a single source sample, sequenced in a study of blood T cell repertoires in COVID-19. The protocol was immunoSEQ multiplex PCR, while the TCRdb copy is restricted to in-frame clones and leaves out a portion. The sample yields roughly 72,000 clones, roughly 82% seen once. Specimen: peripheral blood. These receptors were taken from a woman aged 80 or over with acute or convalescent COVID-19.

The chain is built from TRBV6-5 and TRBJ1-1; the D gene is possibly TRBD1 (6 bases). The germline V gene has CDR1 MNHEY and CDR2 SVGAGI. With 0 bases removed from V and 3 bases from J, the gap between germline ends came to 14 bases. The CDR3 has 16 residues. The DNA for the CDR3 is TGTGCCAGCAGTTACTCGATAGGGGGAAGGGACACTGAAGCTTTCTTT. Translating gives CASSYSIGGRDTEAFF.

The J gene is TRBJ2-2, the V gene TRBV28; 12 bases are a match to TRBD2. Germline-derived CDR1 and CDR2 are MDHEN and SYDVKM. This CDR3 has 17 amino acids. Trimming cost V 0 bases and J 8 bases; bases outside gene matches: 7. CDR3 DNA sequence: TGTGCCAGCAGTTTATGGGTGCTAGCGGGAGGGCCTGGGGAGCTGTTTTTT. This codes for CASSLWVLAGGPGELFF.

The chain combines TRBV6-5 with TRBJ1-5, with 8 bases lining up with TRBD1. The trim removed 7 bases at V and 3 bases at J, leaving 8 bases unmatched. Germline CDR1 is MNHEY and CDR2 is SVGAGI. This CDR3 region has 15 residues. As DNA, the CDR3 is TGTGCCAGCATGTCGGGACAGGCTGACAATCAGCCCCAGCATTTT. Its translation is CASMSGQADNQPQHF.

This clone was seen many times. For the CDR3, the DNA is TGTGCCAGCACTAAACGAGGGGGTATACACTACGAGCAGTACTTC. Translated: CASTKRGGIHYEQYF. The chain couples TRBV28 to TRBJ2-7, with a possible D match to TRBD1 (6 bases). V was pared by 7 bases and J by 3 bases, with 19 bases between. Germline V gene data show CDR1 as MDHEN and CDR2 as SYDVKM. This CDR3 has 15 amino acids.

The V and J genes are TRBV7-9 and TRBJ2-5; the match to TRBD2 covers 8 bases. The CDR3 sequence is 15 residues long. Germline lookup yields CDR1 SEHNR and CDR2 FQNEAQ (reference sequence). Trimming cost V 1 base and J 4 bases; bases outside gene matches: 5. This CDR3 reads CASSLGVGTRETQYF. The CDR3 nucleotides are TGTGCCAGCAGCTTAGGGGTCGGGACTAGAGAGACCCAGTACTTC.

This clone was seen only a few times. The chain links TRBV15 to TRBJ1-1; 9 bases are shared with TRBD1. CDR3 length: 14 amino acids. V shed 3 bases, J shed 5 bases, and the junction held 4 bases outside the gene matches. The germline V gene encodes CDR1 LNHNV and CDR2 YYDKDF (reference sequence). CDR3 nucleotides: TGTGCCACCAGCAGCGGACAGGGGTTAACTGAAGCTTTCTTT. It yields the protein CATSSGQGLTEAFF.

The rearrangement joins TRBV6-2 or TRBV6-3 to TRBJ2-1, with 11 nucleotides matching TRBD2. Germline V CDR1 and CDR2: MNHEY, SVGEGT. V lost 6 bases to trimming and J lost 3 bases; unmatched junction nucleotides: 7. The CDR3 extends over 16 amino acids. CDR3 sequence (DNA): TGTGCCAGCAGCACCGGGACTAGCGGCGTCTACAATGAGCAGTTCTTC. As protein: CASSTGTSGVYNEQFF.

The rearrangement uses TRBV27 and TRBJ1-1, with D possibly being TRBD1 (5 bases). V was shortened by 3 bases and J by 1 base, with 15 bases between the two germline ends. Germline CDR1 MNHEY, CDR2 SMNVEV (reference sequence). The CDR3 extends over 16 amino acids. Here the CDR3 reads CASSLRQGRGNTEAFF. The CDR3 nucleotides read TGTGCCAGCAGTTTGAGGCAGGGCCGTGGGAACACTGAAGCTTTCTTT.

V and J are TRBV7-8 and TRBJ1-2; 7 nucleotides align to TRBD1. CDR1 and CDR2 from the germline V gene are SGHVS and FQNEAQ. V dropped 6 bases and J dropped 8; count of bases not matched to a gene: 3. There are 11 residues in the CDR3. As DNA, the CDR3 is TGTGCCAGCAGGTCGGACAGGGGCTACACCTTC. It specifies CASRSDRGYTF.

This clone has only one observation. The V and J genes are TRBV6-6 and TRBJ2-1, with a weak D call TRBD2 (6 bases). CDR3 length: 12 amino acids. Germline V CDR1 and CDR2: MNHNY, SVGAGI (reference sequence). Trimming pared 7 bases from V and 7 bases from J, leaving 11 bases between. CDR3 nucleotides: TGTGCCAGCACCCGGGAGAGAAATGAGCAGTTCTTC. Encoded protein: CASTRERNEQFF.

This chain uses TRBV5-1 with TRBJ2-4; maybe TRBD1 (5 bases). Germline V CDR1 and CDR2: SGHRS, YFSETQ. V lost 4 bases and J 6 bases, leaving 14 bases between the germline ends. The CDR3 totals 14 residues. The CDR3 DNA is TGCGCCAGCAGCCTACCGACTGGGGCAAACATTCAGTACTTC. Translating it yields CASSLPTGANIQYF.

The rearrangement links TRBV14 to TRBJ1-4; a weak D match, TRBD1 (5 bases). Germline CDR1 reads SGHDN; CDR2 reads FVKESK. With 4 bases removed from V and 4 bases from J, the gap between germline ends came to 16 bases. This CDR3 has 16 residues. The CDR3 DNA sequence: TGTGCCAGCAGCCCGCAAGGAGGGGTCTATAATGAAAAACTGTTTTTT. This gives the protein CASSPQGGVYNEKLFF.

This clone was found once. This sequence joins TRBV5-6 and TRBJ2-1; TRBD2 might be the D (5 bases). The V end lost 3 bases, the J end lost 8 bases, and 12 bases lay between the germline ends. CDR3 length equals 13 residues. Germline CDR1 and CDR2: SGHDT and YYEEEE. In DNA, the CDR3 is TGTGCCAGCAGCTCGGTCGGACTCTATGAGCAGTTCTTC. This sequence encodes CASSSVGLYEQFF.

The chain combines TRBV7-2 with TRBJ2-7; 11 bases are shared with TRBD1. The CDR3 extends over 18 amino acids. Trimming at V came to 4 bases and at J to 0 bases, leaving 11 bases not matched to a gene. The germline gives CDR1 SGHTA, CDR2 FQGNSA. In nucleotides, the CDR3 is TGTGCCAGCAGCTACAGGACAGGGGGCTGGGGTAGCTCCTACGAGCAGTACTTC. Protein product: CASSYRTGGWGSSYEQYF.

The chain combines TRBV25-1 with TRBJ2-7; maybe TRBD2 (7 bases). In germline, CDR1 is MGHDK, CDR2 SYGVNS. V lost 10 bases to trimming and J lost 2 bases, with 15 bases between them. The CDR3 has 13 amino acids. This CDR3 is CATKGGGPYEQYF. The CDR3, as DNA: TGTGCCACCAAAGGGGGGGGGCCCTACGAGCAGTACTTC.

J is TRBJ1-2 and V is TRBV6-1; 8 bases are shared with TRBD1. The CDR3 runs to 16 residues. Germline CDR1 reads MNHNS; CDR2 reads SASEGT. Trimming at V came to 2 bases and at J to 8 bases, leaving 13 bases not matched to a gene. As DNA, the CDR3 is TGTGCCAGCAGTGAACAGACAGGGGCCTCTTGGGGAGGCTACACCTTC. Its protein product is CASSEQTGASWGGYTF.

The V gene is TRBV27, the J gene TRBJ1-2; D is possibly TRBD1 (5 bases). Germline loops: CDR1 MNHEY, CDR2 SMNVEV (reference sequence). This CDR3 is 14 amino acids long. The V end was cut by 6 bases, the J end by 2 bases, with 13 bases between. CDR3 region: CASSPAGFNYGYTF. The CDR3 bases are TGTGCCAGCAGCCCCGCAGGGTTCAACTATGGCTACACCTTC.